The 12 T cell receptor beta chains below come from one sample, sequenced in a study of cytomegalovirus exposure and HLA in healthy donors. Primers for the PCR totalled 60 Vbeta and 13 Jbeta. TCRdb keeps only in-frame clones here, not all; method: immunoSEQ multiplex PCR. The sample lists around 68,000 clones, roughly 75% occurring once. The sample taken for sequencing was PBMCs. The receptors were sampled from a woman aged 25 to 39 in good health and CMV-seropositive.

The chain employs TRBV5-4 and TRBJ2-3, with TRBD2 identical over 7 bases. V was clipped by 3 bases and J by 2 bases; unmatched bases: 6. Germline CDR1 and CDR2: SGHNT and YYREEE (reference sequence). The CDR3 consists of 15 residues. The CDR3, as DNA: TGTGCCAGCAGCTGGGGAGCGGGATCCACAGATACGCAGTATTTT. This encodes CASSWGAGSTDTQYF.

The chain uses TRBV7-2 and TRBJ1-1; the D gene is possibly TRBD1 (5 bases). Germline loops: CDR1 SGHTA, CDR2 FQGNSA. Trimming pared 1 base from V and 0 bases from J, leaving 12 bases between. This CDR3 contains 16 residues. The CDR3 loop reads CASSLEYGRVNTEAFF. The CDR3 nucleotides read TGTGCCAGCAGCTTAGAGTATGGCAGGGTGAACACTGAAGCTTTCTTT.

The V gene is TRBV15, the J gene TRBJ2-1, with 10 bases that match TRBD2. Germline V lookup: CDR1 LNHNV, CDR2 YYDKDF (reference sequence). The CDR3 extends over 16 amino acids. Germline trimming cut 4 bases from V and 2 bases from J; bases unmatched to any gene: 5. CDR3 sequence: CATSNLAGAPYNEQFF. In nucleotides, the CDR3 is TGTGCCACCAGCAACCTAGCGGGAGCACCCTACAATGAGCAGTTCTTC.

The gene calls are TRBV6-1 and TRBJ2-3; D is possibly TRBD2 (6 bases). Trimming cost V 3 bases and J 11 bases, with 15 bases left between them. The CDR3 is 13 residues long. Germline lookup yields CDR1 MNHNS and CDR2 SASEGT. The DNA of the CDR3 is TGTGCCAGCAGTGATTTAGGGGCCGGGGGGCAGTATTTT. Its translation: CASSDLGAGGQYF.

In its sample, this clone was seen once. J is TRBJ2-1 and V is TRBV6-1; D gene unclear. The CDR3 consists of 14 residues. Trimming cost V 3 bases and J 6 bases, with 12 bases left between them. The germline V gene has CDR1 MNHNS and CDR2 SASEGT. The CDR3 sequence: CASSDRSWANEQFF. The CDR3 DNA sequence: TGTGCCAGCAGTGATAGGTCCTGGGCCAATGAGCAGTTCTTC.

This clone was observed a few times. CDR3 in DNA: TGCAGCGTTGAACGAGGTTTCCCAGGGGGATACTTC. Amino acid sequence: CSVERGFPGGYF. The chain recombines TRBV29-1 with TRBJ2-5; 7 bases are shared with TRBD1. The V segment lost 2 bases and the J segment 14 bases; nucleotides outside the gene matches: 11. CDR3 length equals 12 residues. From germline, CDR1 is SQVTM and CDR2 ANQGSEA.

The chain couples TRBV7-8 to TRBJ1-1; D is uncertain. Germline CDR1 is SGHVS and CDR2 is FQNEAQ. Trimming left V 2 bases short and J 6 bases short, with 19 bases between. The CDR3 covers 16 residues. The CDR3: CASSLQPGKPSPEAFF. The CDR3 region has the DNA TGTGCCAGCAGCTTACAGCCGGGGAAACCCTCGCCTGAAGCTTTCTTT.

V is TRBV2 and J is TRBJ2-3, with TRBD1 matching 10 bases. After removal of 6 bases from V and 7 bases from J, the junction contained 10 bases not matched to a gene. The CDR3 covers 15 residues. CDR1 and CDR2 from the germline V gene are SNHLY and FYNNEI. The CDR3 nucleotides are TGTGCCAGCAGCCAGGACAGGGGGGAACTGCATACGCAGTATTTT. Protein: CASSQDRGELHTQYF.

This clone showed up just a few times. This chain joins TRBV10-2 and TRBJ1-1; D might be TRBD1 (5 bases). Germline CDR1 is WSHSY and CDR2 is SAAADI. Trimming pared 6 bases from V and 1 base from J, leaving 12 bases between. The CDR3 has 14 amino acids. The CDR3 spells CASRFYGQNTEAFF. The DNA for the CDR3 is TGCGCCAGCAGGTTCTACGGACAGAACACTGAAGCTTTCTTT.

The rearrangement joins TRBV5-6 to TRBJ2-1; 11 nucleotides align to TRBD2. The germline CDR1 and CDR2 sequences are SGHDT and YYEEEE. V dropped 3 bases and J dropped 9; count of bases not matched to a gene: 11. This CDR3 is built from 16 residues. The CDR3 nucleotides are TGTGCCAGCAGCTCTACTCCACTAGCGGGAGAGGGTGAGCAGTTCTTC. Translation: CASSSTPLAGEGEQFF.

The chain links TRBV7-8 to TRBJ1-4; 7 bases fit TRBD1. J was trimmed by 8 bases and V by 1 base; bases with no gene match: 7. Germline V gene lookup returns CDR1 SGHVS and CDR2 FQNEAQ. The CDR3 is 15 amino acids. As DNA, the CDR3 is TGTGCCAGCAGCTTAGAACAGGGGCCGGTGGAAAAACTGTTTTTT. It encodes CASSLEQGPVEKLFF.

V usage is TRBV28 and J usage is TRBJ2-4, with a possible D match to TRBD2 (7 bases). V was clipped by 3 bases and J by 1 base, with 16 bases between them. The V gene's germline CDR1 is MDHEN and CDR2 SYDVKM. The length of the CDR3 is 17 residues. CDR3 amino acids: CASSFTKGGEAKNIQYF. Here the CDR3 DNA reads TGTGCCAGCAGTTTTACTAAGGGGGGGGAGGCCAAAAACATTCAGTACTTC.